The clone carrying this T cell receptor beta chain was detected a few times. Its cognate antigen is unknown. Starting from around 500 ng of total RNA, TCR libraries were made with linear amplification. TCRdb fed the reads into MiXCR, producing one record per CDR3 protein. The sample lists roughly 200,000 distinct CDR3 sequences; nearly 75% were seen once. The entry originates in a study of healthy donors' naive CD4 and CD8 T cells. About the study: All functional IMGT TCR alpha variants were covered by new primers.

CD4+CD8-CD45RO-CD45RA+ cells were naive CD4+; CD8+CD4-CD45RA+CD27bright cells were naive CD8+. The germline V gene has CDR1 SGHDT and CDR2 YYEEEE. The CDR3 is made up of 12 amino acids. Trimming removed 2 bases from V and 4 bases from J, with 4 bases in between. Points from the study as a whole: Negatively charged CDR3s marked CD8+ lineage; positively charged CDR3s marked CD4+ lineage. CDR3 charge plus V and J genes appeared to account for around 12% of CD4/CD8 variance.

The V and J genes are TRBV5-6 and TRBJ2-1; D is unresolved. Sample: naive CD4+ and CD8+ T cells sorted from blood, pooled from several donors. The origin of this receptor is a pool of human donors in good health; the sample pools cells from several healthy donors. The CDR3 spells CASSFGYNEQFF. The CDR3 DNA reads as TGTGCCAGCAGCTTTGGGTACAATGAGCAGTTCTTC.